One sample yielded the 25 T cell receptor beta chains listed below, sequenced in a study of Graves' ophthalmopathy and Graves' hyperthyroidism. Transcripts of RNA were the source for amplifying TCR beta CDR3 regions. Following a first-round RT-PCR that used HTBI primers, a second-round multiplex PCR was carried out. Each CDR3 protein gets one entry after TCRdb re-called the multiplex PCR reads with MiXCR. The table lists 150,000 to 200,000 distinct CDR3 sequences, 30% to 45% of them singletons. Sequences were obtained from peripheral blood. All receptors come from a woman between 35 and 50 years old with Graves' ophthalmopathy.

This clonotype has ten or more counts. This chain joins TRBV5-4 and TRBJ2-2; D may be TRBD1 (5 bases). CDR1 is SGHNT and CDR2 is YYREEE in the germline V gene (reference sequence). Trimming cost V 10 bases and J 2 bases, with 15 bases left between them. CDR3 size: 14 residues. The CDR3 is CAVGVPLNTGELFF. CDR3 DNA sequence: TGTGCCGTAGGGGTCCCACTAAACACCGGGGAGCTGTTTTTT.

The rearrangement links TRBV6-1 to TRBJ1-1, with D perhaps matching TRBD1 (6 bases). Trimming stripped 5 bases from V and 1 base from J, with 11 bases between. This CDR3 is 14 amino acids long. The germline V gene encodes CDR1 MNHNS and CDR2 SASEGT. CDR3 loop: CASSRTAGNTEAFF. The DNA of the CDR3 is TGTGCCAGCAGTAGGACAGCGGGGAACACTGAAGCTTTCTTT.

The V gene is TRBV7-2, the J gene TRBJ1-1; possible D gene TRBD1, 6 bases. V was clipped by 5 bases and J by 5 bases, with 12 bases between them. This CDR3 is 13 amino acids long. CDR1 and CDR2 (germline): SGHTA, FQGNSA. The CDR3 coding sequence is TGTGCCAGCAGCACAACAGGGTTGACTGAAGCTTTCTTT. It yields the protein CASSTTGLTEAFF.

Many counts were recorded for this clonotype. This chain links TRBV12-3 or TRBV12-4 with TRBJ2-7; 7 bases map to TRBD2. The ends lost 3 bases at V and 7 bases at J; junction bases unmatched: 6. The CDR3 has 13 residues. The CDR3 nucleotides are TGTGCCAGCAGTTTGGGGGGAGCGGGGGAGCAGTACTTC. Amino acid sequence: CASSLGGAGEQYF.

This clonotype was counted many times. The CDR3 loop reads CASSVSQGTGELFF. In DNA, the CDR3 is TGTGCCAGCAGTGTCTCCCAGGGAACCGGGGAGCTGTTTTTT. The chain joins TRBV2 to TRBJ2-2, with D maybe TRBD1 (5 bases). CDR3 length: 14 amino acids. CDR1 and CDR2 from the germline V gene are SNHLY and FYNNEI. The V and J ends lost 4 bases and 5 bases respectively, with 11 bases between them.

CDR3 coding DNA: TGTGCCAGCAGGGCTCAAGACCAAGAAGCTTTCTTT. It is translated as CASRAQDQEAFF. The V call is TRBV12-3 or TRBV12-4, the J call TRBJ1-1; D uncertain. CDR3 length equals 12 residues. V shed 6 bases and J shed 8 bases, with 13 bases lying between them.

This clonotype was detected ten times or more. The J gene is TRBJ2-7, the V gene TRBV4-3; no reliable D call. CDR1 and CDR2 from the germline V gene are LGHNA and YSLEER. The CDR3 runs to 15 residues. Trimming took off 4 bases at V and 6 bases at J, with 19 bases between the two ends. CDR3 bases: TGCGCCAGCAGCCCCCTCGCGGTAGCCCCTATCGAGCAGTACTTC. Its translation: CASSPLAVAPIEQYF.

In DNA form, the CDR3 reads TGCAGTGCTACCTCGCCTCTAGCGGGAGGAGAGACCCAGTACTTC. Translation: CSATSPLAGGETQYF. The genes are TRBV20-1 and TRBJ2-5; TRBD2 aligns across 11 bases. The CDR3 has 15 amino acids. The V segment lost 4 bases and the J segment 4 bases; nucleotides outside the gene matches: 8. CDR1 is DFQATT, CDR2 SNEGSKA, per germline (reference sequence).

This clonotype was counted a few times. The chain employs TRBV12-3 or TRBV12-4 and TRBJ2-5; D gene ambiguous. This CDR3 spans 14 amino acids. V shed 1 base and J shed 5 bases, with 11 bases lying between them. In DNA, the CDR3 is TGTGCCAGCAGTTTAGTAGTTGGCTGGGAGACCCAGTACTTC. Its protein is CASSLVVGWETQYF.

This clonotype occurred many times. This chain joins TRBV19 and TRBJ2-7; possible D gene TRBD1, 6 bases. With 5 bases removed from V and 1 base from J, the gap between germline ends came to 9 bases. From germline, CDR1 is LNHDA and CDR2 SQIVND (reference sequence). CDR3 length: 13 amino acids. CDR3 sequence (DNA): TGTGCCAGTAGTGACAGGACTTCCTACGAGCAGTACTTC. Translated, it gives CASSDRTSYEQYF.

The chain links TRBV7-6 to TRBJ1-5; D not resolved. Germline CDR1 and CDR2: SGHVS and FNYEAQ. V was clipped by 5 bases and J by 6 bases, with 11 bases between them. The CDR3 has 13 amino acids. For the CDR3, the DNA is TGTGCCAGCAGCCTAACGTTCCCTCAGCCCCAGCATTTT. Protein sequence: CASSLTFPQPQHF. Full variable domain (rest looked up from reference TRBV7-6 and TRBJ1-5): GAGVSQSPRYKVTKRGQDVALRCDPISGHVSLYWYRQALGQGPEFLTYFNYEAQQDKSGLPNDRFSAERPEGSISTLTIQRTEQRDSAMYRCASSLTFPQPQHFGDGTRLSIL.

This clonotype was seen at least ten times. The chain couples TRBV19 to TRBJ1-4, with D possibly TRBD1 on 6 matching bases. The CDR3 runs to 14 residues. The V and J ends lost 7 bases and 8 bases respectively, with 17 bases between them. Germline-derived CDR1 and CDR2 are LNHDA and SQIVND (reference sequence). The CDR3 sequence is CASTQGTRHEKLFF. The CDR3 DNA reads TGTGCCAGTACACAAGGGACAAGACACGAAAAACTGTTTTTT.

CDR3 coding DNA: TGTGCCAGCAGTTTATTGGTCCCGCGGACTAGCGCGACTCCTTACTACGAGCAGTACTTC. Translating gives CASSLLVPRTSATPYYEQYF. The chain is built from TRBV28 and TRBJ2-7; 9 nucleotides align to TRBD2. Germline V gene data show CDR1 as MDHEN and CDR2 as SYDVKM. The ends lost 1 base at V and 3 bases at J; junction bases unmatched: 19. The CDR3 sequence is 20 residues long.

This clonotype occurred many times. CDR3 amino acids: CASSYEATYAEQYF. CDR3 DNA sequence: TGTGCCAGCAGTTACGAGGCCACCTACGCCGAGCAGTACTTC. The rearrangement uses TRBV6-2 or TRBV6-3 and TRBJ2-7; D is ambiguous. The CDR3 has 14 amino acids. Trimming removed 2 bases from V and 6 bases from J, with 14 bases in between. Germline CDR1 and CDR2: MNHEY and SVGEGT.

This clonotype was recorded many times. The CDR3 reads CASSYSRGPSQPQHF. CDR3 bases: TGTGCCAGCAGTTACTCGAGAGGCCCGAGTCAGCCCCAGCATTTT. The chain joins TRBV6-5 to TRBJ1-5; D is unclear. The length of the CDR3 is 15 residues. Germline V CDR1 and CDR2: MNHEY, SVGAGI. V lost 0 bases and J lost 6, with 12 bases in between.

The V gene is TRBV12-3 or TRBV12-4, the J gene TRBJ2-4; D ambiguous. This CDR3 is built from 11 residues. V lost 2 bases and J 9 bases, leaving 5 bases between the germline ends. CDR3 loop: CASSLNGIQYF. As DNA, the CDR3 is TGTGCCAGCAGTTTAAATGGCATTCAGTACTTC.

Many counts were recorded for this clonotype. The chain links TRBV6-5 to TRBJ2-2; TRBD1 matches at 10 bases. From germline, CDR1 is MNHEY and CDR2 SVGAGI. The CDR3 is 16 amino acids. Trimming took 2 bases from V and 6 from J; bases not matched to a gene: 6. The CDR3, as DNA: TGTGCCAGCAGTTACGGAGGGACAGGGGCAGCCGGGGAGCTGTTTTTT. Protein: CASSYGGTGAAGELFF.

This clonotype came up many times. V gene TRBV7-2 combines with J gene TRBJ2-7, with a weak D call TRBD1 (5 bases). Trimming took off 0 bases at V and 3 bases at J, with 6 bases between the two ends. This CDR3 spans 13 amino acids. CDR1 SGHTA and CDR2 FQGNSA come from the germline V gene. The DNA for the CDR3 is TGTGCCAGCAGCTTAGCCGGACACTACGAGCAGTACTTC. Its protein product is CASSLAGHYEQYF.

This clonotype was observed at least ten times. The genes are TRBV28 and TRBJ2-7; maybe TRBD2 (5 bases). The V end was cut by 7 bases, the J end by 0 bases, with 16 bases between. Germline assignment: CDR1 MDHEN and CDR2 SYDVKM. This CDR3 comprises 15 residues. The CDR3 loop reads CASTQPSGVSYEQYF. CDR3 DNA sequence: TGTGCCAGCACCCAACCTTCCGGGGTCTCCTACGAGCAGTACTTC.

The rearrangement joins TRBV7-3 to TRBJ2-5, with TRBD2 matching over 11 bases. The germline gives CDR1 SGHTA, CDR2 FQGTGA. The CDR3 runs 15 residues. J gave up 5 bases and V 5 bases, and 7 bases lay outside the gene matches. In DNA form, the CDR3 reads TGTGCCAGCAGCCCACTAGCGGGAGCGGGGGAGACCCAGTACTTC. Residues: CASSPLAGAGETQYF.

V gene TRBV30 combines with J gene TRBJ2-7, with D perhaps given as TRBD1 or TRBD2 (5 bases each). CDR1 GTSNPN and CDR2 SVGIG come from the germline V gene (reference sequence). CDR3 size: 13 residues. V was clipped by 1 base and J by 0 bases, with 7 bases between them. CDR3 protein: CAWSDGTSYEQYF. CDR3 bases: TGTGCCTGGAGTGATGGGACCTCCTACGAGCAGTACTTC.

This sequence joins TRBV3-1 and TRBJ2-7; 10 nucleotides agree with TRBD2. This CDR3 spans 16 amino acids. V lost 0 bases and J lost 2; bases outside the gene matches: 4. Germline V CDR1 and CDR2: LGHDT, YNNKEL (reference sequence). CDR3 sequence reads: CASSQDVLAGAYEQYF. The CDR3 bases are TGTGCCAGCAGCCAAGATGTCCTAGCGGGAGCCTACGAGCAGTACTTC.

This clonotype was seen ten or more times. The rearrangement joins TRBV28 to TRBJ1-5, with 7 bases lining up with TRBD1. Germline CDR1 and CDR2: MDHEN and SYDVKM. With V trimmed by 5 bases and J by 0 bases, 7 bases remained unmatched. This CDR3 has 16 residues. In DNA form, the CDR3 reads TGTGCCAGCAGTCAAAGGGGGCGAGGTAGCAATCAGCCCCAGCATTTT. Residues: CASSQRGRGSNQPQHF.

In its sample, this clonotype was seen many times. The CDR3 reads CASSEFPPGAFSGNTIYF. CDR3 nucleotides: TGTGCCAGCAGTGAATTCCCTCCTGGGGCCTTCTCTGGAAACACCATATATTTT. The chain combines TRBV6-1 with TRBJ1-3; the D gene is possibly TRBD1 (5 bases). The CDR3 has 18 amino acids. Germline CDR1 is MNHNS and CDR2 is SASEGT. V was clipped by 2 bases and J by 0 bases, with 17 bases between them.

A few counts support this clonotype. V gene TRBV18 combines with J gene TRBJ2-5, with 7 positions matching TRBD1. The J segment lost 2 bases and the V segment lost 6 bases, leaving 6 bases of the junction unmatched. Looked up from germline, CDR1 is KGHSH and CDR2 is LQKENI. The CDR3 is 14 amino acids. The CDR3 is CASSPGQVQETQYF. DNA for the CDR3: TGTGCCAGCTCTCCTGGACAGGTTCAAGAGACCCAGTACTTC.